The 18 T cell receptor beta chains in this list originate from one sample, sequenced in a study of neurological immune-mediated disorders. Each CDR3 protein gets one entry after TCRdb re-called the 5' RACE reads with MiXCR. The repertoire holds 20,000 or so distinct CDR3 sequences, with roughly 14% as singletons. The sequenced sample consisted of PBMCs. These receptors originate from a female donor with HTLV-1-associated myelopathy (HAM/TSP).

This clonotype was picked up a small number of times. The J gene is TRBJ2-7, the V gene TRBV21-1; TRBD2 is taken as the D call from the table, unchecked against the DNA. TRBV21-1 is a pseudogene locus. There are 16 residues in the CDR3. This CDR3 is CASSKVKRVSSYEQYF. CDR3 sequence (DNA): TGTGCCAGCAGCAAAGTAAAGCGGGTCAGCTCCTACGAGCAGTACTTC.

This clonotype came up many times. The rearrangement joins TRBV7-2 to TRBJ2-3, with 10 bases identical to TRBD2. Losses at the gene ends were 3 bases for V and 0 bases for J; bases not matched to a gene: 0. Per germline, CDR1 SGHTA and CDR2 FQGNSA. The CDR3 contains 15 residues. CDR3 bases: TGTGCCAGCAGCTTGACTAGCGGGAGCACAGATACGCAGTATTTT. Its translation: CASSLTSGSTDTQYF.

The table lists this clonotype with many counts. The chain couples TRBV6-2 or TRBV6-3 to TRBJ1-5; no clear D gene. CDR1 MNHEY and CDR2 SVGEGT come from the germline V gene. CDR3 length equals 13 residues. Trimming removed 4 bases from V and 5 bases from J, with 9 bases in between. CDR3 sequence: CASSSTIDQPQHF. The CDR3 region has the DNA TGTGCCAGCAGTTCGACAATTGATCAGCCCCAGCATTTT.

This clonotype was counted many times. The chain joins TRBV10-3 to TRBJ2-3, with D possibly TRBD2 on 6 matching bases. Deletions cut 3 bases from V and 2 bases from J, with 12 bases between. The CDR3 is 15 residues long. The germline CDR1 and CDR2 sequences are ENHRY and SYGVKD. The CDR3 DNA reads as TGTGCCATCAGTGACCCCCCGGGGGACACAGATACGCAGTATTTT. Translating it yields CAISDPPGDTDTQYF.

In its sample, this clonotype was seen many times. V gene TRBV20-1 combines with J gene TRBJ2-1, with 14 bases matching TRBD2. V dropped 2 bases and J dropped 3; count of bases not matched to a gene: 6. This CDR3 contains 17 residues. Germline V CDR1 and CDR2: DFQATT, SNEGSKA (reference sequence). As DNA, the CDR3 is TGCAGTGCTAGATCCGGACTAGCGGGGGGTCGCTACAATGAGCAGTTCTTC. Its protein is CSARSGLAGGRYNEQFF.

This clonotype was seen repeatedly, ten times or more. The chain carries TRBV10-3 and TRBJ1-1; a weak D match, TRBD1 (6 bases). V was clipped by 4 bases and J by 3 bases, with 12 bases between them. The CDR3 consists of 14 residues. Germline CDR1 is ENHRY and CDR2 is SYGVKD. The CDR3 loop reads CAISVRGRDTEAFF. The CDR3 region has the DNA TGTGCCATCAGTGTTAGGGGGAGAGACACTGAAGCTTTCTTT.

This clonotype occurred many times. The chain is built from TRBV2 and TRBJ1-5; TRBD1 might be the D (5 bases). CDR1 and CDR2 from the germline V gene are SNHLY and FYNNEI. This CDR3 comprises 14 residues. V was cut by 7 bases and J by 2 bases, with 12 bases left in between. The CDR3 DNA reads TGTGCCAGCACCAGGGAGATGGGCAATCAGCCCCAGCATTTT. This sequence encodes CASTREMGNQPQHF.

The chain links TRBV7-2 to TRBJ2-1, with 7 bases that match TRBD2. Germline V gene sequence: CDR1 SGHTA, CDR2 FQGNSA. Germline trimming cut 11 bases from V and 6 bases from J; bases unmatched to any gene: 16. The length of the CDR3 is 15 residues. This CDR3 reads CASARAGGGGNEQFF. For the CDR3, the DNA is TGTGCCTCAGCCAGGGCGGGCGGCGGGGGCAATGAGCAGTTCTTC.

This clonotype was seen many times. This sequence joins TRBV20-1 and TRBJ2-2, with 7 nucleotides matching TRBD1. Per germline, CDR1 DFQATT and CDR2 SNEGSKA (reference sequence). After removal of 3 bases from V and 7 bases from J, the junction contained 14 bases not matched to a gene. This CDR3 contains 16 residues. This CDR3 reads CSASPITGTDFGELFF. The CDR3 bases are TGCAGTGCTAGCCCTATTACCGGGACAGACTTCGGGGAGCTGTTTTTT.

The chain recombines TRBV5-1 with TRBJ1-1; possible D gene TRBD1, 6 bases. Trimming removed 4 bases at V and 7 bases at J, with 11 bases between. CDR1 and CDR2 from the germline V gene are SGHRS and YFSETQ. This CDR3 has 12 amino acids. For the CDR3, the DNA is TGCGCCAGCAGCCCTGAGGGGGTTGAAGCTTTCTTT. Amino acid sequence: CASSPEGVEAFF.

Ten or more counts support this clonotype. V gene TRBV20-1 combines with J gene TRBJ2-3; 8 bases map to TRBD2. CDR3 length: 14 residues. Germline loops: CDR1 DFQATT, CDR2 SNEGSKA (reference sequence). V lost 3 bases, J lost 3 bases, and 5 bases stayed unmatched. The CDR3 reads CSARAGGGTDTQYF. The CDR3 nucleotides are TGCAGTGCTAGGGCGGGGGGCGGTACAGATACGCAGTATTTT.

This clonotype was observed at least ten times. The chain carries TRBV5-1 and TRBJ2-2, with TRBD2 matching over 10 bases. J gave up 4 bases and V 0 bases, and 3 bases lay outside the gene matches. CDR1 is SGHRS and CDR2 is YFSETQ in the germline V gene. The CDR3 totals 16 residues. The CDR3 loop is CASSLVLAGSTGELFF. In nucleotides, the CDR3 is TGCGCCAGCAGCTTGGTACTAGCGGGATCCACCGGGGAGCTGTTTTTT.

There are many counts of this clonotype. This CDR3 is CAVPFPPSGSPDTQYF. DNA of the CDR3: TGTGCCGTGCCTTTTCCCCCTAGCGGGAGCCCAGATACGCAGTATTTT. V is TRBV2 and J is TRBJ2-3; 10 nucleotides match TRBD2. V was pared by 11 bases and J by 4 bases, with 15 bases of the junction left unmatched. The CDR3 is 16 amino acids. Germline lookup yields CDR1 SNHLY and CDR2 FYNNEI. Supplemented by reference TRBV2 and TRBJ2-3, the full variable domain reads EPEVTQTPSHQVTQMGQEVILRCVPISNHLYFYWYRQILGQKVEFLVSFYNNEISEKSEIFDDQFSVERPDGSNFTLKIRSTKLEDSAMYFCAVPFPPSGSPDTQYFGPGTRLTVL.

This clonotype was observed at least ten times. The chain is built from TRBV20-1 and TRBJ2-7; TRBD2 matches at 7 bases. Germline assignment: CDR1 DFQATT and CDR2 SNEGSKA (reference sequence). J was trimmed by 3 bases and V by 6 bases; bases with no gene match: 5. This CDR3 is built from 12 residues. The CDR3 region is CSASRGVYEQYF. The CDR3, as DNA: TGCAGTGCCAGTCGGGGGGTCTACGAGCAGTACTTC.

This clonotype was detected ten times or more. This chain connects TRBV28 to TRBJ1-3; 9 bases line up with TRBD1. The CDR3 has 14 residues. Germline trimming cut 8 bases from V and 3 bases from J; bases unmatched to any gene: 5. Germline CDR1 and CDR2: MDHEN and SYDVKM. CDR3 nucleotide sequence: TGTGCCAGCCTTACAGGGGGCTATGGAAACACCATATATTTT. This sequence encodes CASLTGGYGNTIYF.

The table lists this clonotype with many counts. The chain employs TRBV29-1 and TRBJ2-3, with D hard to call. Germline CDR1 and CDR2: SQVTM and ANQGSEA. The CDR3 extends over 13 amino acids. V lost 7 bases to trimming and J lost 2 bases, with 13 bases between them. The DNA for the CDR3 is TGCAGCGACAGCTCTGGGGTCACAGATACGCAGTATTTT. Translating gives CSDSSGVTDTQYF.

This clonotype was recorded at least ten times. The J gene is TRBJ2-5, the V gene TRBV5-5; perhaps TRBD1 as D (5 bases). The V end lost 0 bases, the J end lost 6 bases, and 9 bases lay between the germline ends. Germline CDR1 and CDR2: SGHKS and YYEKEE (reference sequence). CDR3 length equals 13 residues. Here the CDR3 reads CASSLEWGQTQYF. CDR3 nucleotides: TGTGCCAGCAGCTTGGAATGGGGCCAGACCCAGTACTTC. Looking up the rest from reference TRBV5-5 and TRBJ2-5 gives the full variable domain: DAGVTQSPTHLIKTRGQQVTLRCSPISGHKSVSWYQQVLGQGPQFIFQYYEKEERGRGNFPDRFSARQFPNYSSELNVNALLLGDSALYLCASSLEWGQTQYFGPGTRLLVL.

The chain combines TRBV6-2 or TRBV6-3 with TRBJ1-1, with D possibly matching TRBD1 (5 bases). The germline gives CDR1 MNHEY, CDR2 SVGEGT. This CDR3 is 12 amino acids long. V gave up 6 bases and J gave up 9 bases, with 14 bases separating them. The CDR3 spells CASRHQTVQAFF. CDR3 coding DNA: TGTGCCAGCAGACATCAGACAGTCCAAGCTTTCTTT.